The rows below give T cell receptor beta chains drawn from one sample of a study of cytomegalovirus exposure and HLA in healthy donors. Only in-frame clones appear in the TCRdb table, and some are missing; sequencing was by immunoSEQ multiplex PCR. The sample yields about 130,000 clones, approximately 61% seen once. The sequencing sample was made of PBMCs. The receptors shown here come from a human donor in good health. Each CDR3 is given without its conserved first and last residue. A D gene is named only where the DNA matches it firmly.

length: 12
J: TRBJ2-2
D: .
V: TRBV9
CDR3: ASSPIYNTGELF

length: 17
J: TRBJ2-1
D: .
V: TRBV7-6
CDR3: ASSLVAGLVIPSYNEQF

length: 13
J: TRBJ2-1
D: TRBD2
V: TRBV27
CDR3: ASSPREGPYNEQF

length: 13
J: TRBJ2-1
D: .
V: TRBV4-1
CDR3: ASSQEESSYNEQF

length: 11
J: TRBJ1-4
D: .
V: TRBV5-1
CDR3: ASSGGINEKLF

length: 13
J: TRBJ1-6
D: .
V: TRBV5-1
CDR3: ASSFAPEADAPLH

length: 18
J: TRBJ2-1
D: TRBD1
V: TRBV23-1
CDR3: ASSQIRDRQYWTGYNEQF

length: 13
J: TRBJ2-7
D: TRBD1
V: TRBV7-6
CDR3: ASSIQGDSLYEQY

length: 17
J: TRBJ2-6
D: TRBD1
V: TRBV28
CDR3: ASSLYQGAVRTGANVLT

length: 16
J: TRBJ2-6
D: TRBD2
V: TRBV13
CDR3: ASSLAGLAGSGANVLT

length: 14
J: TRBJ2-7
D: TRBD2
V: TRBV9
CDR3: ASSPRVAGSQVEQY

length: 12
J: TRBJ2-2
D: .
V: TRBV5-1
CDR3: ASSALNGAGELF

length: 12
J: TRBJ2-2
D: .
V: TRBV27
CDR3: ASSSAGWVGELF

length: 13
J: TRBJ2-7
D: .
V: TRBV13
CDR3: ASSLVGGANYEQY

length: 15
J: TRBJ2-6
D: .
V: TRBV4-1
CDR3: ASSQDPLRSGANVLT

length: 12
J: TRBJ1-4
D: TRBD1
V: TRBV28
CDR3: ASSSTGTDEKLF

length: 13
J: TRBJ2-3
D: TRBD2
V: TRBV27
CDR3: ASRLGLVYTDTQY

length: 14
J: TRBJ2-7
D: TRBD2
V: TRBV2
CDR3: ATEGLAGGSSYEQY

length: 14
J: TRBJ2-1
D: TRBD2
V: TRBV4-1
CDR3: ASSQARSGNNNEQF

length: 9
J: TRBJ2-5
D: .
V: TRBV7-2
CDR3: ASSSVETQY

length: 12
J: TRBJ2-3
D: .
V: TRBV18
CDR3: ASSPSRYTDTQY

length: 12
J: TRBJ2-3
D: .
V: TRBV28
CDR3: ASSPSVHTDTQY

length: 12
J: TRBJ2-7
D: .
V: TRBV9
CDR3: ASSVSGRDYEQY

length: 11
J: TRBJ2-7
D: .
V: TRBV5-3
CDR3: ARSLRSSWEQY

length: 12
J: TRBJ1-2
D: TRBD1
V: TRBV6-5
CDR3: ASSQDRGNYGYT

length: 14
J: TRBJ1-5
D: TRBD1
V: TRBV6-1
CDR3: ASSGTQGAYHQPQH